Following are 10 T cell receptor beta chains from one sample sequenced in a study of blood T cell dynamics during melanoma immunotherapy. Time point reported: pre-treatment baseline. Sequencing was performed with immunoSEQ multiplex PCR; in TCRdb, only in-frame clones are kept and a portion is missing. This table holds tens of thousands of clones, around 88% found once. The source was blood, collected from a patient treated with checkpoint blockade. The receptors shown here come from a human donor with melanoma.

The chain has TRBV7-8 and TRBJ2-2; TRBD2 matches at 9 bases. Unmatched junction bases numbered 5, after V lost 5 bases and J lost 4 bases. This CDR3 spans 15 amino acids. Germline CDR1 and CDR2: SGHVS and FQNEAQ. The CDR3 nucleotides read TGTGCCAGCAGCCTTAGCGGGAGCCCCACCGGGGAGCTGTTTTTT. Encoded protein: CASSLSGSPTGELFF.

This chain links TRBV5-5 with TRBJ2-7; TRBD1 aligns across 10 bases. V was pared by 2 bases and J by 4 bases, with 6 bases of the junction left unmatched. Germline assignment: CDR1 SGHKS and CDR2 YYEKEE (reference sequence). The CDR3 totals 15 residues. As DNA, the CDR3 is TGTGCCAGCAGCTTTTCAGGACAGGGGGGGTACGAGCAGTACTTC. Translated, it gives CASSFSGQGGYEQYF. Supplemented by reference TRBV5-5 and TRBJ2-7, the full variable domain reads DAGVTQSPTHLIKTRGQQVTLRCSPISGHKSVSWYQQVLGQGPQFIFQYYEKEERGRGNFPDRFSARQFPNYSSELNVNALLLGDSALYLCASSFSGQGGYEQYFGPGTRLTVT.

This clone has a handful of counts. The genes are TRBV7-8 and TRBJ1-5, with D perhaps TRBD1 (5 bases). Germline lookup yields CDR1 SGHVS and CDR2 FQNEAQ. The V and J ends lost 1 base and 14 bases respectively, with 18 bases between them. The CDR3 sequence is 14 residues long. The CDR3 sequence is CASSLEYSGGLKHF. The CDR3, as DNA: TGTGCCAGCAGCTTAGAATACAGTGGGGGGTTAAAGCATTTT.

V gene TRBV6-5 combines with J gene TRBJ2-7; D gene ambiguous. The CDR3 loop spans 13 amino acids. Trimming removed 2 bases from V and 9 bases from J, with 14 bases in between. Germline CDR1 MNHEY, CDR2 SVGAGI. Here the CDR3 reads CASSYGRDIGQYF. The CDR3, as DNA: TGTGCCAGCAGTTACGGCCGAGACATCGGGCAGTACTTC.

The V and J genes are TRBV28 and TRBJ1-4; 8 nucleotides match TRBD1. Germline V gives CDR1 MDHEN, CDR2 SYDVKM. Trimming cost V 5 bases and J 6 bases; bases outside gene matches: 5. The CDR3 has 14 residues. The CDR3 loop is CASSLGQGYEKLFF. The CDR3 bases are TGTGCCAGCAGTCTCGGACAGGGTTATGAAAAACTGTTTTTT. The whole variable domain, filled in from reference TRBV28 and TRBJ1-4, reads DVKVTQSSRYLVKRTGEKVFLECVQDMDHENMFWYRQDPGLGLRLIYFSYDVKMKEKGDIPEGYSVSREKKERFSLILESASTNQTSMYLCASSLGQGYEKLFFGSGTQLSVL.

The chain couples TRBV9 to TRBJ2-3; 7 bases are a match to TRBD2. In germline, CDR1 is SGDLS, CDR2 YYNGEE. Unmatched junction bases numbered 6, after V lost 7 bases and J lost 1 base. The CDR3 contains 14 residues. CDR3 nucleotides: TGTGCCAGCGGGGGGGTAGCGGGCACAGATACGCAGTATTTT. Its protein is CASGGVAGTDTQYF.

The chain employs TRBV6-1 and TRBJ2-2; 7 bases agree with TRBD1. Germline CDR1 reads MNHNS; CDR2 reads SASEGT. Losses at the gene ends were 6 bases for V and 1 base for J; bases not matched to a gene: 5. The CDR3 extends over 15 amino acids. CDR3 DNA sequence: TGTGCCAGCAGCGCCGACAGGGTGAACACCGGGGAGCTGTTTTTT. Encoded protein: CASSADRVNTGELFF.

The chain recombines TRBV7-2 with TRBJ2-1; D is unclear. The CDR3 consists of 16 residues. V was shortened by 7 bases and J by 5 bases, with 21 bases between the two germline ends. In germline, CDR1 is SGHTA, CDR2 FQGNSA. The CDR3 loop is CASTTPGGFPNNEQFF. As DNA, the CDR3 is TGTGCCAGCACCACCCCCGGCGGCTTCCCAAACAATGAGCAGTTCTTC.

The chain uses TRBV29-1 and TRBJ2-1, with a tentative D call TRBD1 (5 bases). CDR1 and CDR2 (germline): SQVTM, ANQGSEA. V lost 4 bases to trimming and J lost 0 bases, with 13 bases between them. This CDR3 has 15 residues. The CDR3 region is CSVVVQGSSYNEQFF. CDR3 coding DNA: TGCAGCGTTGTCGTCCAGGGCTCCTCCTACAATGAGCAGTTCTTC.

The chain is built from TRBV5-1 and TRBJ1-1; D perhaps matches TRBD1 (5 bases). The CDR3 runs to 12 residues. Trimming took 9 bases from V and 3 from J, leaving 12 bases between them. Germline V gene data show CDR1 as SGHRS and CDR2 as YFSETQ. CDR3 in DNA: TGCGCCACCCGCCGAGGGGACACTGAAGCTTTCTTT. Protein product: CATRRGDTEAFF.